This T cell receptor beta chain comes out of a study of blood T cell repertoires in COVID-19. The germline CDR1 and CDR2 sequences are MNHEY and SVGAGI. This CDR3 comprises 15 residues. The V end lost 2 bases, the J end lost 0 bases, and 7 bases lay between the germline ends. Methods used by the authors: It was from reference gene primer amplification that nucleated cell counts were estimated. Clones were sequenced by immunoSEQ multiplex PCR, and TCRdb holds only the in-frame ones, with some missing. The V and J calls and clone size come from that table; D and trimming were worked out from the DNA. The sample has roughly 180,000 clones; about 80% are singletons.

V and J are TRBV6-5 and TRBJ2-2; D is ambiguous. The TCR originated in a man in his forties or fifties who had recovered from COVID-19. The sequencing sample was made of PBMCs or T cells enriched from blood (not recorded which). The CDR3 sequence: CASSYERANTGELFF. CDR3 DNA sequence: TGTGCCAGCAGTTACGAACGCGCGAACACCGGGGAGCTGTTTTTT.